Presented here are 28 T cell receptor beta chains from one specimen sequenced in a study of chemoradiotherapy in HPV16-positive cancers. TCRdb's copy holds only in-frame clones and misses some; the assay was immunoSEQ multiplex PCR. The sample carries fewer than 6,000 clones, roughly three quarters recorded once. The sample consisted of tumor tissue, taken from a patient who underwent chemoradiotherapy. Source of these receptors: a human donor with HPV-associated anogenital cancer.

The V and J genes are TRBV5-5 and TRBJ2-7; TRBD1 matches 7 bases. The CDR3 runs to 14 residues. V lost 5 bases and J lost 5; bases outside the gene matches: 10. Germline values: CDR1 SGHKS, CDR2 YYEKEE (reference sequence). CDR3 DNA: TGTGCCAGCAGTCGGGGACAGATAATAAACGAGCAGTACTTC. As protein: CASSRGQIINEQYF. Based on the CDR3 plus reference TRBV5-5 and TRBJ2-7, the full variable domain is DAGVTQSPTHLIKTRGQQVTLRCSPISGHKSVSWYQQVLGQGPQFIFQYYEKEERGRGNFPDRFSARQFPNYSSELNVNALLLGDSALYLCASSRGQIINEQYFGPGTRLTVT.

The chain uses TRBV2 and TRBJ1-5, with 7 bases aligning to TRBD1. This CDR3 contains 13 residues. Per germline, CDR1 SNHLY and CDR2 FYNNEI. V shed 11 bases and J 0 bases; nucleotides not matched to a gene: 4. CDR3 sequence reads: CAVQGYSNQPQHF. CDR3 nucleotide sequence: TGTGCCGTACAGGGGTATAGCAATCAGCCCCAGCATTTT.

This chain uses TRBV19 with TRBJ2-3; 11 bases agree with TRBD1. Germline CDR1 is LNHDA and CDR2 is SQIVND (reference sequence). V trimming: 5 bases; J trimming: 3 bases; junction bases outside the gene matches: 7. This CDR3 contains 16 residues. The CDR3 region is CASSPWGQGVTDTQYF. The CDR3 nucleotides are TGTGCCAGTAGTCCGTGGGGACAGGGGGTTACAGATACGCAGTATTTT. Using reference TRBV19 and TRBJ2-3 for the parts outside the CDR3, the full variable domain is DGGITQSPKYLFRKEGQNVTLSCEQNLNHDAMYWYRQDPGQGLRLIYYSQIVNDFQKGDIAEGYSVSREKKESFPLTVTSAQKNPTAFYLCASSPWGQGVTDTQYFGPGTRLTVL.

V usage is TRBV4-1 and J usage is TRBJ2-7; D is undetermined. The CDR3 spans 11 residues. The V gene lost 0 bases and the J gene lost 3 bases, with 0 bases spanning the gap. In germline, CDR1 is MGHRA, CDR2 YSYEKL. Here the CDR3 DNA reads TGCGCCAGCAGCCAAGACTACGAGCAGTACTTC. This gives the protein CASSQDYEQYF.

The J gene is TRBJ2-3, the V gene TRBV6-1, with TRBD2 identical over 9 bases. Germline V gene data show CDR1 as MNHNS and CDR2 as SASEGT. This CDR3 spans 17 amino acids. V was clipped by 2 bases and J by 6 bases; unmatched bases: 12. CDR3 in amino acids: CASSETPSTSGADTQYF. CDR3 DNA sequence: TGTGCCAGCAGTGAAACCCCCTCGACTAGCGGTGCGGATACGCAGTATTTT.

The chain employs TRBV10-3 and TRBJ1-4; D might be TRBD1 (5 bases). The CDR3 is 15 residues long. V lost 0 bases and J lost 5, with 10 bases in between. Germline loops: CDR1 ENHRY, CDR2 SYGVKD. Here the CDR3 reads CAISESQGRNEKLFF. CDR3 DNA sequence: TGTGCCATCAGTGAGTCGCAGGGACGGAATGAAAAACTGTTTTTT.

This clone was recorded a few times. V and J are TRBV2 and TRBJ1-4, with D unresolved. The length of the CDR3 is 14 residues. Germline V gene lookup returns CDR1 SNHLY and CDR2 FYNNEI. Trimming cost V 6 bases and J 10 bases, with 18 bases left between them. Here the CDR3 DNA reads TGTGCCAGCAGGCAAGACCCGGGTCAAGGAAAACTGTTTTTT. This encodes CASRQDPGQGKLFF.

This chain joins TRBV2 and TRBJ1-4; 9 bases are a match to TRBD1. This CDR3 contains 15 residues. With 2 bases clipped from V and 4 bases from J, the junction kept 2 bases outside the gene matches. Germline assignment: CDR1 SNHLY and CDR2 FYNNEI. The CDR3 here is CASSEWGQGNEKLFF. The DNA for the CDR3 is TGTGCCAGCAGTGAATGGGGACAGGGTAATGAAAAACTGTTTTTT.

The CDR3 region is CASSLGSYRLAGGYEQFF. CDR3 coding DNA: TGCGCCAGCAGCTTGGGGAGCTATCGACTAGCGGGGGGGTATGAGCAGTTCTTC. This sequence joins TRBV5-1 and TRBJ2-1; 14 bases align to TRBD2. The CDR3 totals 18 residues. V lost 0 bases to trimming and J lost 8 bases; unmatched junction nucleotides: 10. Germline V lookup: CDR1 SGHRS, CDR2 YFSETQ.

This sequence joins TRBV2 and TRBJ1-6; no reliable D call. The germline gives CDR1 SNHLY, CDR2 FYNNEI. Trimming pared 6 bases from V and 0 bases from J, leaving 6 bases between. This CDR3 spans 14 amino acids. For the CDR3, the DNA is TGTGCCAGCAGGTCGAGCTCCTATAATTCACCCCTCCACTTT. This translates into CASRSSSYNSPLHF.

The rearrangement joins TRBV10-3 to TRBJ2-2, with D maybe TRBD2 (5 bases). V was shortened by 6 bases and J by 1 base, with 12 bases between the two germline ends. Germline V lookup: CDR1 ENHRY, CDR2 SYGVKD. This CDR3 region has 15 residues. This CDR3 reads CAISEEGRNTGELFF. CDR3 in DNA: TGTGCCATCAGCGAAGAGGGCCGGAACACCGGGGAGCTGTTTTTT.

The J gene is TRBJ2-4, the V gene TRBV19, with D maybe TRBD2 (6 bases). With 3 bases removed from V and 0 bases from J, the gap between germline ends came to 12 bases. CDR1 and CDR2 (germline): LNHDA, SQIVND (reference sequence). The CDR3 is made up of 16 amino acids. This chain's CDR3 is CASSIMQGLAKNIQYF. The CDR3 nucleotides are TGTGCCAGTAGTATTATGCAGGGACTAGCCAAAAACATTCAGTACTTC.

The J gene is TRBJ2-3, the V gene TRBV27; 10 nucleotides agree with TRBD2. Germline CDR1 MNHEY, CDR2 SMNVEV (reference sequence). With V trimmed by 3 bases and J by 4 bases, 4 bases remained unmatched. The CDR3 has 15 residues. For the CDR3, the DNA is TGTGCCAGCAGTTTCTTAGCGGGGGGAGCAGATACGCAGTATTTT. Translating it yields CASSFLAGGADTQYF.

The chain has TRBV6-1 and TRBJ1-2; 12 bases fit TRBD1. V gave up 7 bases and J gave up 9 bases; unmatched junction bases: 9. The CDR3 runs 14 residues. Germline CDR1 is MNHNS and CDR2 is SASEGT. CDR3 sequence: CASIGTGGLSSYTF. CDR3 nucleotide sequence: TGTGCCAGCATAGGGACAGGGGGCTTATCGAGCTACACCTTC.

The V and J genes are TRBV18 and TRBJ2-3; no definite D call. The V gene lost 3 bases and the J gene lost 4 bases, with 5 bases spanning the gap. The length of the CDR3 is 12 residues. Germline V gene sequence: CDR1 KGHSH, CDR2 LQKENI. The CDR3 spells CASSPESDTQYF. CDR3 coding DNA: TGTGCCAGCTCACCGGAATCAGATACGCAGTATTTT.

This chain links TRBV5-1 with TRBJ2-1, with 8 bases lining up with TRBD1. With V trimmed by 2 bases and J by 3 bases, 4 bases remained unmatched. The CDR3 has 15 amino acids. Per germline, CDR1 SGHRS and CDR2 YFSETQ. The CDR3 sequence: CASSLSGGDYNEQFF. For the CDR3, the DNA is TGCGCCAGCAGCTTATCAGGGGGCGACTACAATGAGCAGTTCTTC.

The chain joins TRBV12-5 to TRBJ1-1, with D unclear. Trimming removed 5 bases at V and 0 bases at J, with 19 bases between. Germline CDR1 is LGHNT and CDR2 is FRNRAP. This CDR3 comprises 17 residues. CDR3 in DNA: TGTGCTAGTGGTCCCGATCTTTGGAGGGCTTTGAACACTGAAGCTTTCTTT. This gives the protein CASGPDLWRALNTEAFF.

The chain has TRBV6-6 and TRBJ2-2; no reliable D call. This CDR3 contains 10 residues. V was pared by 8 bases and J by 6 bases, with 4 bases between. Germline V CDR1 and CDR2: MNHNY, SVGAGI (reference sequence). The CDR3 DNA sequence: TGTGCCAGCGGTGCCGGGGAGCTGTTTTTT. Translated, it gives CASGAGELFF.

V and J are TRBV5-1 and TRBJ1-1; tentatively, D is TRBD1 (5 bases). This CDR3 region has 16 residues. Germline values: CDR1 SGHRS, CDR2 YFSETQ. Trimming cost V 5 bases and J 0 bases, with 17 bases left between them. CDR3 region: CASSVSNLRVNTEAFF. The CDR3 nucleotides read TGCGCCAGCAGTGTGTCGAACCTCAGGGTGAACACTGAAGCTTTCTTT.

The chain joins TRBV5-1 to TRBJ1-4; 8 bases fit TRBD1. With 4 bases clipped from V and 7 bases from J, the junction kept 9 bases outside the gene matches. The CDR3 has 15 residues. CDR1 is SGHRS and CDR2 is YFSETQ in the germline V gene. CDR3 region: CASSAWTGLGEKLFF. The CDR3 DNA is TGCGCCAGCAGCGCCTGGACAGGGTTGGGTGAAAAACTGTTTTTT.

V gene TRBV6-5 combines with J gene TRBJ1-5; 9 bases map to TRBD1. The CDR3 spans 14 residues. J gave up 7 bases and V 4 bases, and 5 bases lay outside the gene matches. Germline CDR1 MNHEY, CDR2 SVGAGI. The CDR3 sequence: CASSFTGGGQPQHF. CDR3 nucleotide sequence: TGTGCCAGCAGTTTTACAGGGGGCGGGCAGCCCCAGCATTTT.

J is TRBJ1-2 and V is TRBV18; D gene unclear. The V and J ends lost 3 bases and 1 base respectively, with 6 bases between them. The germline CDR1 and CDR2 sequences are KGHSH and LQKENI. CDR3 length equals 13 residues. Here the CDR3 reads CASSPPNNYGYTF. DNA of the CDR3: TGTGCCAGCTCACCCCCTAATAACTATGGCTACACCTTC.

The rearrangement uses TRBV6-5 and TRBJ2-7; 8 positions match TRBD2. Germline CDR1 is MNHEY and CDR2 is SVGAGI. This CDR3 contains 14 residues. V gave up 5 bases and J gave up 6 bases; unmatched junction bases: 9. CDR3: CASSQPGLGAEQYF. Here the CDR3 DNA reads TGTGCCAGCAGTCAACCGGGACTAGGAGCCGAGCAGTACTTC.

The chain recombines TRBV10-3 with TRBJ1-2; D unresolved. The V and J ends lost 11 bases and 5 bases respectively, with 21 bases between them. CDR3 length: 14 amino acids. The germline V gene encodes CDR1 ENHRY and CDR2 SYGVKD. The CDR3 coding sequence is TGTGCCTCCTACCGGGAGGAAAAAAGTTATGGCTACACCTTC. Protein product: CASYREEKSYGYTF.

V is TRBV7-8 and J is TRBJ1-5; the match to TRBD1 covers 9 bases. The V segment lost 1 base and the J segment 6 bases; nucleotides outside the gene matches: 4. Germline V gene sequence: CDR1 SGHVS, CDR2 FQNEAQ. This CDR3 is built from 15 residues. CDR3 sequence: CASSLDRGLSQPQHF. The CDR3 coding sequence is TGTGCCAGCAGCTTAGACAGGGGGCTCAGTCAGCCCCAGCATTTT. Full variable domain (missing parts from reference TRBV7-8 and TRBJ1-5): GAGVSQSPRYKVAKRGQDVALRCDPISGHVSLFWYQQALGQGPEFLTYFQNEAQLDKSGLPSDRFFAERPEGSVSTLKIQRTQQEDSAVYLCASSLDRGLSQPQHFGDGTRLSIL.

The chain carries TRBV18 and TRBJ1-6; TRBD1 aligns across 7 bases. Germline lookup yields CDR1 KGHSH and CDR2 LQKENI. The trim removed 3 bases at V and 10 bases at J, leaving 15 bases unmatched. The length of the CDR3 is 17 residues. CDR3 DNA: TGTGCCAGCTCACCGACGCAGGGGGAGGGAAGGGAATCACCCCTCCACTTT. Protein sequence: CASSPTQGEGRESPLHF.

V gene TRBV30 combines with J gene TRBJ1-1; TRBD1 is a possible D gene (5 bases). The CDR3 has 14 amino acids. CDR1 is GTSNPN and CDR2 is SVGIG in the germline V gene (reference sequence). V was shortened by 4 bases and J by 1 base, with 13 bases between the two germline ends. The CDR3 region has the DNA TGTGCCTGGACCCCCGAAACAGGGAACACTGAAGCTTTCTTT. Amino acid sequence: CAWTPETGNTEAFF. The variable domain in full, completed from reference TRBV30 and TRBJ1-1, reads SQTIHQWPATLVQPVGSPLSLECTVEGTSNPNLYWYRQAAGRGLQLLFYSVGIGQISSEVPQNLSASRPQDRQFILSSKKLLLSDSGFYLCAWTPETGNTEAFFGQGTRLTVV.

This rearrangement joins TRBV15 to TRBJ2-7; the D call may be TRBD1 or TRBD2 (5 bases each). V dropped 5 bases and J dropped 2 bases, with 19 bases sitting between them. The CDR3 is made up of 16 amino acids. Germline lookup yields CDR1 LNHNV and CDR2 YYDKDF (reference sequence). The CDR3 loop reads CATSVRDAEAAYEQYF. The CDR3 DNA sequence: TGTGCCACCAGCGTCCGGGACGCGGAGGCGGCCTACGAGCAGTACTTC. The full variable domain, in which reference TRBV15 and TRBJ2-7 provide the parts outside the CDR3, is DAMVIQNPRYQVTQFGKPVTLSCSQTLNHNVMYWYQQKSSQAPKLLFHYYDKDFNNEADTPDNFQSRRPNTSFCFLDIRSPGLGDTAMYLCATSVRDAEAAYEQYFGPGTRLTVT.